This paragraph covers one T cell receptor beta chain sequence. What it binds is unknown. The junction had 11 bases not matched to a gene; V was cut back by 3 bases and J by 5 bases. Looked up from germline, CDR1 is SGHVS and CDR2 is FQNEAQ. This CDR3 is 17 amino acids long. The data stem from a study of cytomegalovirus exposure and HLA in healthy donors. Study-wide background: Earlier results showed approximately 120 million unique TCR beta sequences derived from roughly 190 million T cells. The study's early data release held about 80 million unique TCRs from HLA-typed donors. Study conclusions and caveats: Through in vitro validation, three CMV-associated chains were shown to be specific for CMV antigens. As a later analysis showed, a missense DCLRE1C variant was linked to trimming of TCR beta V- and J-genes.

Both 60 Vbeta primers and 13 Jbeta primers went into the PCR. Data came from immunoSEQ multiplex PCR; TCRdb stores just in-frame clones and leaves some out. The sample includes about 130,000 clones, 80% of them seen just once. This clonotype originated in a male donor in good health and CMV-seronegative. The chain employs TRBV7-8 and TRBJ2-5, with TRBD2 identical over 11 bases. The sequenced material came from PBMCs. CDR3 DNA sequence: TGTGCCAGCAGCTTGACTAGCGGGGCCTTCGGGGTGGAGACCCAGTACTTC. It specifies CASSLTSGAFGVETQYF. Full variable domain (missing parts from reference TRBV7-8 and TRBJ2-5): GAGVSQSPRYKVAKRGQDVALRCDPISGHVSLFWYQQALGQGPEFLTYFQNEAQLDKSGLPSDRFFAERPEGSVSTLKIQRTQQEDSAVYLCASSLTSGAFGVETQYFGPGTRLLVL.